The present T cell receptor (beta chain) was sequenced within a study of CD8+ T cells in alopecia areata. Study details: Severity of treated patients was scored by affected scalp percentage.

On this clone: Its antigen remains unknown.

Study findings and constraints: Persistence in scalp and blood during tofacitinib was observed for many expanded lesional clones. Among the top 100, expanded CD8+ clones, as well as scalp clonality, were significantly decreased by tofacitinib.

The germline gives CDR1 GTSNPN, CDR2 SVGIG (reference sequence). V was clipped by 0 bases and J by 6 bases, with 9 bases between them. The CDR3 sequence is 13 residues long. Treatment noted: oral pan-JAK inhibitor, 5-10 mg twice daily. TCR sequencing used cDNA made by reverse transcription of extracted RNA. Profiling relied on immunoSEQ multiplex PCR, and the TCRdb table lists in-frame clones only, not all of them. Found here are about 99,000 clones, approximately 84% of them singletons; the top ten hold more than 9.5%. The sample was CD8+ T cells sorted from blood, taken at approximately week 34, from a patient treated with tofacitinib. The sequence was collected from a human donor with alopecia areata. The V gene is TRBV30, the J gene TRBJ2-1, with unresolved D. The CDR3, as DNA: TGTGCCTGGAGTGTTTCCAGCCTCAATGAGCAGTTCTTC. Translated: CAWSVSSLNEQFF.